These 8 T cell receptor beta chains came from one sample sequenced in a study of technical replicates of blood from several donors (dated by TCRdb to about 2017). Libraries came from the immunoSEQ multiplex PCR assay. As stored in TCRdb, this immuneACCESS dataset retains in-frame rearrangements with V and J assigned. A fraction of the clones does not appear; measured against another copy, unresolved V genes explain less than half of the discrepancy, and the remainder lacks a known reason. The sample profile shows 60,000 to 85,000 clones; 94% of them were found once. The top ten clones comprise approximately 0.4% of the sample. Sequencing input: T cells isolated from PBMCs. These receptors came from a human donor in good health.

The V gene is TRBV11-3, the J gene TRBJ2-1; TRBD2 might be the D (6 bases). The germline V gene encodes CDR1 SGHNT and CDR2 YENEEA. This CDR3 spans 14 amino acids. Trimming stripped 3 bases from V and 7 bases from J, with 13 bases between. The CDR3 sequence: CASSLVDYRNEQFF. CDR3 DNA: TGTGCCAGCAGCTTGGTGGACTACAGGAATGAGCAGTTCTTC.

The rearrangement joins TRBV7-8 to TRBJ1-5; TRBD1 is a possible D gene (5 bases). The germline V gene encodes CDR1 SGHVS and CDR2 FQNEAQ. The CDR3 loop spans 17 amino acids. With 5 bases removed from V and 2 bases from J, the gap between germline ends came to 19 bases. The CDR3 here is CASSRGRGGLGNQPQHF. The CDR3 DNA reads TGTGCCAGCAGCCGTGGGAGGGGAGGATTGGGCAATCAGCCCCAGCATTTT.

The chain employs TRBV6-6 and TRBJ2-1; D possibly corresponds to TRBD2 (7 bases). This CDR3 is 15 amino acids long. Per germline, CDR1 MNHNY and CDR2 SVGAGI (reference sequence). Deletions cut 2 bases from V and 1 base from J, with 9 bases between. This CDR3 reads CASSYGGASYNEQFF. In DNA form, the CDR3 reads TGTGCCAGCAGTTACGGGGGGGCTTCCTACAATGAGCAGTTCTTC.

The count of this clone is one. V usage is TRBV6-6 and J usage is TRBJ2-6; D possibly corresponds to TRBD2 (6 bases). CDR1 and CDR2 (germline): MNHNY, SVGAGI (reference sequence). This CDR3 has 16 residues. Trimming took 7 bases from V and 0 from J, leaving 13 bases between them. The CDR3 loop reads CASTGDGTSGANVLTF. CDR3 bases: TGTGCCAGCACGGGGGACGGAACCTCTGGGGCCAACGTCCTGACTTTC.

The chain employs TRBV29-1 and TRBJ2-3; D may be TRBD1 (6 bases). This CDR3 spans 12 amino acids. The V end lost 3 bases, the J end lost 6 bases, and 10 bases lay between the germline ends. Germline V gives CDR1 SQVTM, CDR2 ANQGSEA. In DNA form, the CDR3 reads TGCAGCGTTGATGGGGGCGGGGATACGCAGTATTTT. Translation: CSVDGGGDTQYF.

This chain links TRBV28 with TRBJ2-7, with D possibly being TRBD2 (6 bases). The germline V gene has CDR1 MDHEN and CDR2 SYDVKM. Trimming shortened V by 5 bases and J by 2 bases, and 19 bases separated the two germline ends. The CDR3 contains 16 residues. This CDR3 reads CASSPLREARPYEQYF. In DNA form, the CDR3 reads TGTGCCAGCAGTCCCCTGAGGGAGGCCCGACCCTACGAGCAGTACTTC.

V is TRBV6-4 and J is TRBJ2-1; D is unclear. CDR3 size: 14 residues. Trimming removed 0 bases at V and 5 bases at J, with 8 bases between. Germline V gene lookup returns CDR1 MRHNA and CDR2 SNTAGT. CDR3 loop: CASSDSEEHNEQFF. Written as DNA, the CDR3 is TGTGCCAGCAGTGACTCCGAGGAACACAATGAGCAGTTCTTC.

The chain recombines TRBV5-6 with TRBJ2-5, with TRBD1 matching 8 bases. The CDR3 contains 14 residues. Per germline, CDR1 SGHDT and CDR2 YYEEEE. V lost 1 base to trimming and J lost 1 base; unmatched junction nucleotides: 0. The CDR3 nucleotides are TGTGCCAGCAGCTTGCAGGGGGCCCAAGAGACCCAGTACTTC. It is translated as CASSLQGAQETQYF.